A single sample gave rise to the 32 T cell receptor beta chains below, sequenced in a study of blood T cell repertoires in COVID-19. Using immunoSEQ multiplex PCR, the repertoire was profiled, and TCRdb retains in-frame clones only, with some absent. The sample contains about 100,000 clones, less than 90% of which appear only once. Sequencing was performed on peripheral blood. These receptors originate from a man in his 60s with acute or convalescent COVID-19.

In its sample, this clone was seen a few times. The rearrangement uses TRBV5-1 and TRBJ1-2; 7 bases line up with TRBD1. Germline V CDR1 and CDR2: SGHRS, YFSETQ. CDR3 length: 14 residues. The trim removed 3 bases at V and 4 bases at J, leaving 6 bases unmatched. DNA for the CDR3: TGCGCCAGCAGCTCCTCAGGGGGAGGCTATGGCTACACCTTC. Residues: CASSSSGGGYGYTF.

This clone was observed once. V and J are TRBV19 and TRBJ1-5; D ambiguous. Germline V gene sequence: CDR1 LNHDA, CDR2 SQIVND (reference sequence). Trimming pared 5 bases from V and 2 bases from J, leaving 7 bases between. The CDR3 length is 13 residues. DNA for the CDR3: TGTGCCAGTAGTCTACGGGGCAATCAGCCCCAGCATTTT. It yields the protein CASSLRGNQPQHF.

The chain couples TRBV30 to TRBJ1-4; 8 bases line up with TRBD1. The CDR3 loop spans 14 amino acids. CDR1 and CDR2 (germline): GTSNPN, SVGIG (reference sequence). The V gene end was trimmed by 5 bases and the J gene end by 7 bases; junction bases not matched to a gene: 9. The CDR3: CAWASGTGREKLFF. The CDR3 nucleotides read TGTGCCTGGGCTTCCGGGACAGGACGTGAAAAACTGTTTTTT.

The rearrangement links TRBV29-1 to TRBJ1-2; TRBD1 matches at 7 bases. The CDR3 is made up of 16 amino acids. Trimming cost V 3 bases and J 2 bases; bases outside gene matches: 12. CDR1 and CDR2 (germline): SQVTM, ANQGSEA. CDR3 protein: CSVDPDRANLNYGYTF. The CDR3 DNA follows: TGCAGCGTTGACCCCGACAGGGCCAACCTAAACTATGGCTACACCTTC.

The chain has TRBV19 and TRBJ1-2; TRBD1 is a possible D gene (6 bases). The V gene's germline CDR1 is LNHDA and CDR2 SQIVND (reference sequence). This CDR3 has 13 residues. Trimming removed 2 bases at V and 2 bases at J, with 6 bases between. CDR3 sequence reads: CASSIQGNYGYTF. The CDR3 DNA follows: TGTGCCAGTAGTATACAGGGGAACTATGGCTACACCTTC.

The chain carries TRBV7-8 and TRBJ1-4; D is unresolved. Trimming took off 5 bases at V and 7 bases at J, with 11 bases between the two ends. Germline V CDR1 and CDR2: SGHVS, FQNEAQ. This CDR3 has 13 amino acids. CDR3 nucleotide sequence: TGTGCCAGCAGCCGGTCGATGAGTGAAAAACTGTTTTTT. Protein sequence: CASSRSMSEKLFF.

In its sample, this clone was seen a few times. V and J are TRBV9 and TRBJ2-5, with a weak D call TRBD1 (5 bases). The CDR3 has 15 residues. The germline V gene encodes CDR1 SGDLS and CDR2 YYNGEE. V was trimmed by 4 bases and J by 2 bases, leaving 15 bases between them. The CDR3 is CASSSHTRVQETQYF. As DNA, the CDR3 is TGTGCCAGCAGCTCCCACACCAGGGTGCAAGAGACCCAGTACTTC.

The gene calls are TRBV2 and TRBJ1-6; the D is unclear. The V end lost 2 bases, the J end lost 0 bases, and 8 bases lay between the germline ends. Germline CDR1 and CDR2: SNHLY and FYNNEI. The length of the CDR3 is 16 residues. In DNA form, the CDR3 reads TGTGCCAGCAGTGAAACCGTGAGCTCCTATAATTCACCCCTCCACTTT. Its translation is CASSETVSSYNSPLHF.

V usage is TRBV27 and J usage is TRBJ2-7; D perhaps matches TRBD2 (5 bases). Looked up from germline, CDR1 is MNHEY and CDR2 is SMNVEV (reference sequence). There are 15 residues in the CDR3. V lost 6 bases to trimming and J lost 1 base, with 16 bases between them. CDR3 coding DNA: TGTGCCAGCAGAACCCGGACCCGAGGGTCCTACGAGCAGTACTTC. Translation gives CASRTRTRGSYEQYF.

This clone was picked up a small number of times. The rearrangement links TRBV30 to TRBJ1-5, with 9 nucleotides matching TRBD1. V was clipped by 2 bases and J by 3 bases; unmatched bases: 5. Germline V gene sequence: CDR1 GTSNPN, CDR2 SVGIG (reference sequence). The CDR3 contains 15 residues. The CDR3 loop is CAWSFGTGPNQPQHF. CDR3 in DNA: TGTGCCTGGAGTTTCGGGACAGGGCCCAATCAGCCCCAGCATTTT. Supplemented by reference TRBV30 and TRBJ1-5, the full variable domain reads SQTIHQWPATLVQPVGSPLSLECTVEGTSNPNLYWYRQAAGRGLQLLFYSVGIGQISSEVPQNLSASRPQDRQFILSSKKLLLSDSGFYLCAWSFGTGPNQPQHFGDGTRLSIL.

V usage is TRBV6-5 and J usage is TRBJ2-1, with no clear D. V shed 6 bases and J shed 8 bases, with 8 bases lying between them. CDR3 length: 11 residues. Germline CDR1 is MNHEY and CDR2 is SVGAGI. The CDR3 spells CASREWYEQFF. As DNA, the CDR3 is TGTGCCAGCAGGGAGTGGTATGAGCAGTTCTTC.

The chain carries TRBV3-1 (or the pseudogene TRBV3-2) and TRBJ1-1, with TRBD1 as a possible D gene (5 bases). Trimming took 1 base from V and 8 from J, leaving 11 bases between them. CDR3 length: 13 residues. In germline, CDR1 is LGHDT, CDR2 YNNKEL (reference sequence). As DNA, the CDR3 is TGTGCCAGCAGCCAAGGTACCGCAGGGGAAGCTTTCTTT. It specifies CASSQGTAGEAFF.

The genes are TRBV14 and TRBJ1-6; the D is unclear. V was clipped by 1 base and J by 7 bases, with 8 bases between them. CDR1 SGHDN and CDR2 FVKESK come from the germline V gene. The CDR3 is made up of 14 amino acids. CDR3 sequence (DNA): TGTGCCAGCAGCCAAGGGGCCATCAATTCACCCCTCCACTTT. Translated, it gives CASSQGAINSPLHF.

This chain joins TRBV7-8 and TRBJ2-3; unclear D gene. The CDR3 loop spans 16 amino acids. V shed 1 base and J shed 0 bases, with 11 bases lying between them. CDR1 is SGHVS and CDR2 is FQNEAQ in the germline V gene. CDR3: CASSLGQRLSTDTQYF. The CDR3 nucleotides are TGTGCCAGCAGCTTAGGACAACGGCTTAGCACAGATACGCAGTATTTT.

The chain uses TRBV7-9 and TRBJ2-6; D is perhaps TRBD2 (7 bases). The CDR3 length is 16 residues. The ends were cut back, 1 base at V and 4 bases at J, with 11 bases in the middle. Germline V gene lookup returns CDR1 SEHNR and CDR2 FQNEAQ (reference sequence). The CDR3: CASSLVGGLGANVLTF. CDR3 nucleotides: TGTGCCAGCAGCTTAGTCGGGGGGCTAGGGGCCAACGTCCTGACTTTC.

The chain joins TRBV7-2 to TRBJ2-1; TRBD1 matches at 8 bases. CDR1 SGHTA and CDR2 FQGNSA come from the germline V gene. J gave up 7 bases and V 5 bases, and 10 bases lay outside the gene matches. The CDR3 extends over 15 amino acids. The chain's CDR3 is CASSLRGQVGNEQFF. The CDR3 coding sequence is TGTGCCAGCAGCCTTCGGGGACAGGTGGGAAATGAGCAGTTCTTC.

The gene calls are TRBV27 and TRBJ2-3, with 8 bases aligning to TRBD2. Per the germline V gene, CDR1 is MNHEY and CDR2 is SMNVEV (reference sequence). The CDR3 loop spans 14 amino acids. The ends lost 5 bases at V and 6 bases at J; junction bases unmatched: 7. CDR3 region: CASSTSGWGDTQYF. CDR3 DNA sequence: TGTGCCAGCAGTACTAGCGGATGGGGGGATACGCAGTATTTT.

The chain is built from TRBV29-1 and TRBJ1-2; 11 bases match TRBD1. The CDR3 length is 16 residues. Germline V gene sequence: CDR1 SQVTM, CDR2 ANQGSEA. Germline trimming cut 3 bases from V and 7 bases from J; bases unmatched to any gene: 13. The chain's CDR3 is CSVDQYSDRGRGGYTF. For the CDR3, the DNA is TGCAGCGTTGACCAGTACTCGGACAGGGGGCGAGGTGGCTACACCTTC.

This clone was counted a single time. The J gene is TRBJ1-5, the V gene TRBV5-1; 10 nucleotides agree with TRBD1. The CDR3 runs 20 residues. With V trimmed by 4 bases and J by 3 bases, 19 bases remained unmatched. The germline CDR1 and CDR2 sequences are SGHRS and YFSETQ. CDR3 DNA: TGCGCCAGCAGCCTGGAACCGGGACAGGGGAAGGGTTATGACAATCAGCCCCAGCATTTT. Protein: CASSLEPGQGKGYDNQPQHF.

V gene TRBV5-1 combines with J gene TRBJ1-1; TRBD1 aligns across 7 bases. V lost 4 bases and J lost 6; bases outside the gene matches: 3. This CDR3 spans 12 amino acids. CDR1 and CDR2 (germline): SGHRS, YFSETQ. The CDR3 DNA is TGCGCCAGCAGCCCAGACAGGGCTGAAGCTTTCTTT. It encodes CASSPDRAEAFF.

CDR3 sequence: CASSPQQGGLYNEQFF. The CDR3 DNA is TGTGCCAGCAGCCCACAACAGGGCGGTTTATACAATGAGCAGTTCTTC. The chain employs TRBV7-6 and TRBJ2-1; D possibly corresponds to TRBD1 (6 bases). There are 16 residues in the CDR3. The V gene lost 5 bases and the J gene lost 4 bases, with 18 bases spanning the gap. Per the germline V gene, CDR1 is SGHVS and CDR2 is FNYEAQ.

The genes are TRBV5-8 and TRBJ1-2; the D is unclear. V lost 0 bases and J 9 bases, leaving 18 bases between the germline ends. Germline V gives CDR1 SGHTS, CDR2 YDEGEE. The CDR3 loop spans 15 amino acids. Here the CDR3 reads CASSLAVGQTSRYTF. Written as DNA, the CDR3 is TGTGCCAGCAGCTTGGCCGTTGGGCAAACTAGTCGCTACACCTTC.

The chain is built from TRBV18 and TRBJ2-3; TRBD1 matches 7 bases. Germline V lookup: CDR1 KGHSH, CDR2 LQKENI. V was clipped by 3 bases and J by 0 bases; unmatched bases: 12. The CDR3 loop spans 18 amino acids. CDR3 sequence reads: CASSPLQGKVASTDTQYF. CDR3 nucleotides: TGTGCCAGCTCACCGTTACAGGGGAAGGTCGCTAGCACAGATACGCAGTATTTT.

This chain links TRBV18 with TRBJ1-6; no reliable D call. V gave up 4 bases and J gave up 8 bases, with 9 bases separating them. This CDR3 comprises 13 residues. The V gene's germline CDR1 is KGHSH and CDR2 LQKENI. CDR3 sequence: CASSLQEDSPLHF. The CDR3 DNA sequence: TGTGCCAGCTCACTTCAGGAAGATTCACCCCTCCACTTT.

This clone has only a few counts. The V gene is TRBV6-2 or TRBV6-3, the J gene TRBJ2-1; a possible D gene is TRBD1 (5 bases). CDR1 is MNHEY, CDR2 SVGEGT, per germline. CDR3 length equals 14 residues. Trimming cost V 0 bases and J 8 bases, with 11 bases left between them. The CDR3 loop reads CASSYSLGAHEQFF. CDR3 nucleotides: TGTGCCAGCAGTTACTCATTAGGGGCCCATGAGCAGTTCTTC.

V gene TRBV5-4 combines with J gene TRBJ2-3; D perhaps matches TRBD1 (5 bases). Germline V lookup: CDR1 SGHNT, CDR2 YYREEE (reference sequence). The V and J ends lost 3 bases and 0 bases respectively, with 14 bases between them. The CDR3 consists of 16 residues. CDR3 residues: CASSSAQARSTDTQYF. CDR3 sequence (DNA): TGTGCCAGCAGCTCTGCACAGGCGAGGAGCACAGATACGCAGTATTTT. Full variable domain (remainder filled in from reference TRBV5-4 and TRBJ2-3): ETGVTQSPTHLIKTRGQQVTLRCSSQSGHNTVSWYQQALGQGPQFIFQYYREEENGRGNFPPRFSGLQFPNYSSELNVNALELDDSALYLCASSSAQARSTDTQYFGPGTRLTVL.

The V call is TRBV9, the J call TRBJ2-1, with 11 bases aligning to TRBD2. The CDR3 covers 17 residues. The trim removed 4 bases at V and 9 bases at J, leaving 15 bases unmatched. Germline V gene lookup returns CDR1 SGDLS and CDR2 YYNGEE. This chain's CDR3 is CASSNSGGAVLLAEQFF. CDR3 DNA: TGTGCCAGCAGCAATAGCGGGGGGGCCGTTCTCTTGGCTGAGCAGTTCTTC.

The rearrangement joins TRBV7-6 to TRBJ2-1, with TRBD2 matching over 11 bases. J was trimmed by 10 bases and V by 5 bases; bases with no gene match: 13. Germline V CDR1 and CDR2: SGHVS, FNYEAQ. The CDR3 loop spans 16 amino acids. CDR3 in amino acids: CASSQRTSGRTEEQFF. The CDR3 DNA sequence: TGTGCCAGCAGCCAAAGGACTAGCGGGCGAACGGAGGAGCAGTTCTTC.

J is TRBJ2-1 and V is TRBV28; unclear D gene. Trimming pared 2 bases from V and 4 bases from J, leaving 9 bases between. The germline V gene has CDR1 MDHEN and CDR2 SYDVKM. The CDR3 totals 14 residues. The CDR3, as DNA: TGTGCCAGCAGTTTAGGCGCGCGGTACAATGAGCAGTTCTTC. Its protein is CASSLGARYNEQFF.

A word on this clone: Other DNA sequences from this sample encode an identical CDR3 as well. The J gene is TRBJ2-3, the V gene TRBV6-2 or TRBV6-3, with D unresolved. The CDR3 totals 11 residues. Germline-derived CDR1 and CDR2 are MNHEY and SVGEGT. V was shortened by 4 bases and J by 4 bases, with 3 bases between the two germline ends. CDR3 protein: CASSSADTQYF. CDR3 nucleotide sequence: TGTGCCAGCAGTTCCGCAGATACGCAGTATTTT.

The chain combines TRBV10-2 with TRBJ2-1, with D possibly being TRBD1 (9 bases). The CDR3 has 13 amino acids. Per germline, CDR1 WSHSY and CDR2 SAAADI. V lost 1 base and J lost 15, with 16 bases in between. In DNA form, the CDR3 reads TGCGCCAGCAGTGAGTTAGCGGGACAGGGCATGTTCTTC. It codes for CASSELAGQGMFF.

This rearrangement joins TRBV5-6 to TRBJ2-1; TRBD1 might be the D (6 bases). Per the germline V gene, CDR1 is SGHDT and CDR2 is YYEEEE. This CDR3 comprises 15 residues. The V gene lost 2 bases and the J gene lost 6 bases, with 15 bases spanning the gap. The CDR3 reads CASSFAGVRRNEQFF. The CDR3 DNA follows: TGTGCCAGCAGCTTTGCAGGGGTCCGGCGCAATGAGCAGTTCTTC.